This T cell receptor beta chain was identified during a study of shared clonotypes between healthy human individuals. The overall study: Three CD4 naive, three CD4 memory, two CD8 naive and one CD8 memory plate were used per donor. General study points: On the whole, naive subsets had larger estimated richness than memory subsets had.

V lost 2 bases, J lost 8 bases, and 4 bases stayed unmatched. Germline assignment: CDR1 SGDLS and CDR2 YYNGEE. This CDR3 comprises 13 residues. Template for every sorted-subset replicate PCR totaled roughly 200 ng DNA, some 30,000 T cell genomes. Produced via immunoSEQ multiplex PCR; TCRdb's table is partial and in-frame only. Among 1,400,000 or so clones listed, approximately 98.5% were seen once. As for this clone: Its antigen is not known.

The gene calls are TRBV9 and TRBJ1-2, with 9 bases that match TRBD1. The sample comprised naive CD4+ T cells sorted from blood. The sample's subset: CD45RA+ positively selected. The source is a man aged 30 to 45 in good health. CDR3 nucleotides: TGTGCCAGCAGCGTCACAGGGGGCTGGGGCTACACCTTC. Translation: CASSVTGGWGYTF.